This T cell receptor (beta chain) was identified during a study of post-analysis software for immune sequencing data. Study-level findings and limits: Patients carried roughly five TRBV segments more frequently than controls did, and TRBV5-6, TRBV5-1 and TRBV20-1 were among them.

This clonotype has only a few counts. Its specificity is unknown. The V gene lost 8 bases and the J gene lost 5 bases, with 15 bases spanning the gap. This CDR3 region has 12 residues. CDR1 and CDR2 from the germline V gene are SQVTM and ANQGSEA. Unique molecular identifiers were carried by the TCR beta cDNA libraries. MiXCR, applied by TCRdb to the PCR reads, yields one record per CDR3 protein. This table holds approximately 570,000 distinct CDR3 sequences, roughly 46% found once. The chain links TRBV29-1 to TRBJ2-5; TRBD2 is a possible D gene (5 bases). This TCR was recovered from a girl aged 5 to 17 with multiple sclerosis. The sample taken for sequencing was blood. CDR3 protein: CSCGFNGETQYF. The CDR3 DNA reads TGCAGCTGCGGGTTTAATGGGGAGACCCAGTACTTC.